The 14 T cell receptor beta chains below were found in one sample sequenced in a study of T-cell memory formation after mild COVID-19 listed by TCRdb under 2021. The library relied on 5' RACE. The sequencer was an Illumina NovaSeq 6000. TCRdb reran the public reads through fastp at Q25 and MiXCR, keeping productive beta chains. Rows matching on CDR3 protein sequence are summarized as one entry with the most common DNA and genes. This sample holds about 240,000 distinct CDR3 sequences; 7.5% to 10% were observed only once. The biggest ten clones account for roughly a fifth of the sample. Sequencing used PBMCs or a T cell subset sorted from them (not recorded which). The receptors were gathered from a man between 18 and 29 years old who had mild COVID-19 (a few samples of this study predate the infection). The sample titles of this study are shuffled in the database, so cell type and time point are left out; the donor was told from shared clones.

The V call is TRBV3-2, the J call TRBJ2-1; the listed D gene, TRBD1, was not tested against the DNA. TRBV3-2 is classified as a pseudogene. The CDR3 length is 14 residues. The CDR3 bases are TGTGCCAGCAGCCCCCCCGACAGACCCAATGAGCAGTTCTTC. It translates to CASSPPDRPNEQFF.

This clonotype occurred a few times. The chain carries TRBV2 and TRBJ1-5, with unresolved D. V was clipped by 0 bases and J by 1 base, with 13 bases between them. This CDR3 has 17 residues. Germline V gene data show CDR1 as SNHLY and CDR2 as FYNNEI. The CDR3 protein is CASSEAFKGRSNQPQHF. DNA of the CDR3: TGTGCCAGCAGTGAAGCGTTTAAAGGGAGGAGCAATCAGCCCCAGCATTTT.

The chain uses TRBV20-1 and TRBJ2-7; D gene uncertain. Trimming removed 3 bases from V and 5 bases from J, with 8 bases in between. The CDR3 runs 11 residues. Germline V gene lookup returns CDR1 DFQATT and CDR2 SNEGSKA (reference sequence). The CDR3 reads CSARGNHEQYV. DNA for the CDR3: TGCAGTGCTAGGGGGAACCACGAGCAGTACGTC.

V gene TRBV20-1 combines with J gene TRBJ1-1, with TRBD1 as a possible D gene (6 bases). The CDR3 consists of 12 residues. The germline V gene encodes CDR1 DFQATT and CDR2 SNEGSKA (reference sequence). Trimming took off 6 bases at V and 0 bases at J, with 8 bases between the two ends. CDR3 nucleotide sequence: TGCAGTGCCCGGACAGTGAACACTGAAGCTTTCTTT. This translates into CSARTVNTEAFF.

This clonotype appeared a few times. The chain uses TRBV7-9 and TRBJ2-7; D gene ambiguous. Looked up from germline, CDR1 is SEHNR and CDR2 is FQNEAQ (reference sequence). V lost 1 base, J lost 1 base, and 8 bases lay in between. CDR3 length: 14 amino acids. CDR3: CASSLVGRSYEQYV. The CDR3 DNA reads as TGTGCCAGCAGCTTAGTTGGCAGATCCTACGAGCAGTACGTC.

The sample holds a few counts of this clonotype. The J gene is TRBJ2-3, the V gene TRBV5-1, with D perhaps TRBD1 or TRBD2 (5 bases each). CDR1 and CDR2 (germline): SGHRS, YFSETQ. Trimming shortened V by 1 base and J by 4 bases, and 16 bases separated the two germline ends. The CDR3 length is 16 residues. The DNA of the CDR3 is TGCGCCAGCAGCTTGAATGGGCCCCGGGGCGCAGATACGCAGTATTTT. The encoded protein is CASSLNGPRGADTQYF.

This sequence joins TRBV5-1 and TRBJ2-3, with a possible D match to TRBD2 (6 bases). Trimming left V 4 bases short and J 2 bases short, with 26 bases between. The CDR3 has 19 residues. The germline V gene encodes CDR1 SGHRS and CDR2 YFSETQ. The CDR3 coding sequence is TGCGCCAGCAGCCCAAACGACCTTGCTCGAGCGGGTCCCACAGATACGCAGTATTTT. Translated: CASSPNDLARAGPTDTQYF.

The chain has TRBV20-1 and TRBJ1-2; 9 bases line up with TRBD1. Trimming cost V 6 bases and J 1 base; bases outside gene matches: 9. The CDR3 runs 15 residues. The germline gives CDR1 DFQATT, CDR2 SNEGSKA (reference sequence). CDR3 in DNA: TGCAGTGCCTCCGGACAGGGGACAAATAACTATGGCTACACCTTC. Translation gives CSASGQGTNNYGYTF.

There are a few counts of this clonotype. V and J are TRBV12-5 and TRBJ1-1; D gene uncertain. Trimming stripped 6 bases from V and 4 bases from J, with 21 bases between. Germline lookup yields CDR1 LGHNT and CDR2 FRNRAP. The CDR3 extends over 16 amino acids. CDR3 DNA sequence: TGTGCTAGTGGCGACCTGGGCCTTTCGTCGGGCACTGAAGCTTTCTTT. As protein: CASGDLGLSSGTEAFF.

This clonotype was detected only a few times. The rearrangement joins TRBV4-1 to TRBJ2-2; no firm D call. The germline CDR1 and CDR2 sequences are MGHRA and YSYEKL. The CDR3 contains 14 residues. The V end lost 5 bases, the J end lost 7 bases, and 14 bases lay between the germline ends. The CDR3 bases are TGCGCCAGCAGCTTTCGGATCGTAGGCGGGGAGCTGTTTTTT. Translated, it gives CASSFRIVGGELFF.

This clonotype has a count of ten or more. The chain employs TRBV4-1 and TRBJ2-3, with D perhaps matching TRBD2 (6 bases). Between the trimmed V and J ends, which lost 5 bases and 1 base, there was a span of 7 bases. Per germline, CDR1 MGHRA and CDR2 YSYEKL. The CDR3 is 13 residues long. The DNA of the CDR3 is TGCGCCAGCAGCGGCGGGGGCACAGATACGCAGTATTTT. This sequence encodes CASSGGGTDTQYF.

This clonotype was detected a few times. The V gene is TRBV7-2, the J gene TRBJ1-2, with 7 bases identical to TRBD1. The CDR3 covers 13 residues. V was clipped by 5 bases and J by 8 bases; unmatched bases: 8. Germline V gives CDR1 SGHTA, CDR2 FQGNSA. The CDR3 DNA sequence: TGTGCCAGCAGCCTGACAGGGCGCGGCGGCTACACCTTC. This encodes CASSLTGRGGYTF. The entire variable domain, with the rest obtained from reference TRBV7-2 and TRBJ1-2, is as follows: GAGVSQSPSNKVTEKGKDVELRCDPISGHTALYWYRQSLGQGLEFLIYFQGNSAPDKSGLPSDRFSAERTGGSVSTLTIQRTQQEDSAVYLCASSLTGRGGYTFGSGTRLTVV.

This clonotype was counted between two and nine times. The chain employs TRBV6-6 and TRBJ2-5; TRBD2 agrees at 9 bases. Looked up from germline, CDR1 is MNHNY and CDR2 is SVGAGI (reference sequence). CDR3 length: 19 amino acids. V lost 2 bases and J lost 5; bases outside the gene matches: 18. Here the CDR3 reads CASSYPRLAATGQIETQYF. CDR3 DNA: TGTGCCAGCAGTTACCCCCGACTAGCGGCCACGGGGCAGATCGAGACCCAGTACTTC.

This clonotype occurred a few times. V and J are TRBV12-3 or TRBV12-4 and TRBJ2-1; TRBD2 is a possible D gene (6 bases). Trimming cost V 6 bases and J 12 bases, with 18 bases left between them. The CDR3 sequence is 13 residues long. DNA of the CDR3: TGTGCCAGCAGGGGCTCGGGAGCAGAGGTGCAGTTCTTC. It is translated as CASRGSGAEVQFF.